The following is a T cell receptor beta chain sequence with its context. Its antigen remains unknown. The PCR contained 60 Vbeta and 13 Jbeta primers. The protocol was immunoSEQ multiplex PCR, while the TCRdb copy is restricted to in-frame clones and leaves out a portion. The sample has a few hundred thousand clones, about 90% seen once; the top ten hold 1.7%. The record originates from a study of cytomegalovirus exposure and HLA in healthy donors. The study, taken as a whole, reports: Association of a missense DCLRE1C variant with TCR beta V- and J-gene trimming was reported in a later analysis. Later work found that TCR association rates differed between HLA loci; DRB1 had the most and HLA-C the fewest. TCR sequences were mostly rare, though some public TCRs occurred in many donors.

The source is a girl aged 2-10 years in good health and CMV-seronegative. Sequenced: PBMCs.

The CDR3 sequence is CASSKGDSGNQPQHF. In DNA form, the CDR3 reads TGTGCCAGCAGCAAAGGTGACAGTGGCAATCAGCCCCAGCATTTT. V is TRBV21-1 and J is TRBJ1-5; TRBD1 reflects the table's D call only, with no check against the DNA. TRBV21-1 is labeled a pseudogene. CDR3 length: 15 amino acids.